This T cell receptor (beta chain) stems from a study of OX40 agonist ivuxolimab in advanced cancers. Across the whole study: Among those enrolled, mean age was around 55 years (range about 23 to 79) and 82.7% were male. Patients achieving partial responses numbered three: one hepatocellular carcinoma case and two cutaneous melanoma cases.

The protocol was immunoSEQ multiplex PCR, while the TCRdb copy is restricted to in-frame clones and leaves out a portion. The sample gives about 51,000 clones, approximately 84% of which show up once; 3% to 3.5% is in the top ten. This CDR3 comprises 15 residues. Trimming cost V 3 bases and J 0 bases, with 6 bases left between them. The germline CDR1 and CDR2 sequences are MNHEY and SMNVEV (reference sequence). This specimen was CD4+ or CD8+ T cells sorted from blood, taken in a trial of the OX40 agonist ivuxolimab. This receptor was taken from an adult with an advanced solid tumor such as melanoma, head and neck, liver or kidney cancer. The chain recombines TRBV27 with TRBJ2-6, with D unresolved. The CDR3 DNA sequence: TGTGCCAGCAGTTTCTCAGGCTCTGGGGCCAACGTCCTGACTTTC. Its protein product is CASSFSGSGANVLTF.